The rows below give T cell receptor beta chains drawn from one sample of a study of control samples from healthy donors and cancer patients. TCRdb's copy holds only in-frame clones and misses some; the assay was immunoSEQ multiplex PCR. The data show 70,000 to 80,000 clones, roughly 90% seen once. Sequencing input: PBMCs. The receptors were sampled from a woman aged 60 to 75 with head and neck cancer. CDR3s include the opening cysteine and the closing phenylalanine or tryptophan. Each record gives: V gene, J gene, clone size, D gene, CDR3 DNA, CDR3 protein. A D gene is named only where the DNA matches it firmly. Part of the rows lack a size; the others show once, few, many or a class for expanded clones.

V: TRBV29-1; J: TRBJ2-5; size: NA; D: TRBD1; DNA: TGCAGCGTTGAGGGACAGGGATTGTACCAAGAGACCCAGTACTTC; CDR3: CSVEGQGLYQETQYF
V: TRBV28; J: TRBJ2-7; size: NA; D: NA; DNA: TGTGCCAGCAGTTCCATGAAAGGGGGGAGCTACGAGCAGTACTTC; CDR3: CASSSMKGGSYEQYF
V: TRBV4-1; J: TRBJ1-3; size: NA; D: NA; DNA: TGCGCCAGCAGCCAAGACAGGGTCGGAAACACCATATATTTT; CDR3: CASSQDRVGNTIYF
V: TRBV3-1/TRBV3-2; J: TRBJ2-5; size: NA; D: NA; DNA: TGTGCCAGCAGCCTGTCTGAGGGGGGGGAGACCCAGTACTTC; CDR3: CASSLSEGGETQYF
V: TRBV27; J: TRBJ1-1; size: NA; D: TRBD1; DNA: TGTGCCAGCAGGGATCCGGGACAGAGGTACACTGAAGCTTTCTTT; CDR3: CASRDPGQRYTEAFF
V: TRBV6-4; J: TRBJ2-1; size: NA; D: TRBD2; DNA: TGTGCCAGCAGTTTTGAGGGCGGGAGGGCCTCCAATGAGCAGTTCTTC; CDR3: CASSFEGGRASNEQFF
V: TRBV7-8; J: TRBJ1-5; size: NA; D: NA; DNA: TGTGCCAGCAGCTTATTTAGCGGGAACCTGAGGCAGCCCCAGCATTTT; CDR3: CASSLFSGNLRQPQHF
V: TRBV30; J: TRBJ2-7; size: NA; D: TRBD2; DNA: TGTGCCTGTTCCGGGACTAGCGGGAGGGCCGGGTACGAGCAGTACTTC; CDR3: CACSGTSGRAGYEQYF
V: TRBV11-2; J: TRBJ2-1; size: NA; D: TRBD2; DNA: TGTGCCAGCAGCGAGCGGGAGTACGTGGGCAATGAGCAGTTCTTC; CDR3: CASSEREYVGNEQFF
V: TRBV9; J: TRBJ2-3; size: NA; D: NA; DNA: TGTGCCAGCGCCCCTGGGGCTAGCGATAGCACAGATACGCAGTATTTT; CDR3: CASAPGASDSTDTQYF
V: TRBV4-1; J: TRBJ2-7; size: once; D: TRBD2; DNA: TGCGCCAGCAGCCAAGCTGTGACTAGCGGGAGATCTGAGCAGTACTTC; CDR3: CASSQAVTSGRSEQYF
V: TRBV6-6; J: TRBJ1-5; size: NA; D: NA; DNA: TGTGCCAGCAGGATAATGATGGGCAATCAGCCCCAGCATTTT; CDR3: CASRIMMGNQPQHF
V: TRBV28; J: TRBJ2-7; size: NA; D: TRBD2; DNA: TGTGCCAGCAGTCCCACTAGCGGGGGTACGTACGAGCAGTACTTC; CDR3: CASSPTSGGTYEQYF
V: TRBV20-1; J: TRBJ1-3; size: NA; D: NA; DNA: TGCAGTGCTAGTGGGCCAGGTGGAGGAAACACCATATATTTT; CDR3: CSASGPGGGNTIYF
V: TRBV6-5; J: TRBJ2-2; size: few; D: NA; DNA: TGTGCCAGCAACACGGGAGAGGTCACCGGGGAGCTGTTTTTT; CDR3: CASNTGEVTGELFF
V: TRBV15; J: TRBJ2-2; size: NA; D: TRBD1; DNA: TGTGCCACCAGCAGCCGGACAGGAGTCACCGGGGAGCTGTTTTTT; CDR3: CATSSRTGVTGELFF
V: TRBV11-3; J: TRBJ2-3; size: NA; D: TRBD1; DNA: TGTGCCAGCAGTTCCACAGGGGACACAGATACGCAGTATTTT; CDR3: CASSSTGDTDTQYF
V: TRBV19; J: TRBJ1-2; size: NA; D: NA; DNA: TGTGCCAGTAGTATTTCAGGGACTTCACACTATGGCTACACCTTC; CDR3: CASSISGTSHYGYTF
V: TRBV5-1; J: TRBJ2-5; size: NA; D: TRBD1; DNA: TGCGCCAGCAGCTCCGGGACAGTCCAAGAGACCCAGTACTTC; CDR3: CASSSGTVQETQYF
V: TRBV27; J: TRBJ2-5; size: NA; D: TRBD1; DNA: TGTGCCAGCAGCCCACAGGGGACAGGGAGCGCGAGGCAGGGGACCCAGTACTTC; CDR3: CASSPQGTGSARQGTQYF
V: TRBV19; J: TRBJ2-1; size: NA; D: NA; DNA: TGTGCCAGTAGTATCCCGCCTAGCAGCAGCGCCTACAATGAGCAGTTCTTC; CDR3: CASSIPPSSSAYNEQFF
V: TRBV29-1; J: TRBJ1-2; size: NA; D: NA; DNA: TGCAGCGCCGGCTCCTATGGCTACACCTTC; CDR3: CSAGSYGYTF
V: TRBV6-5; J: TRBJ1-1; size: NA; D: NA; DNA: TGTGCCAGCAGTTACGGTATCGTGGTGGGCGCAAGTGAAGCTTTCTTT; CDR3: CASSYGIVVGASEAFF
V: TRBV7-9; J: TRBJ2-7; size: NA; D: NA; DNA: TGTGCCAGCAGCTTTTTCCAGGGCACGACCTACGAGCAGTACTTC; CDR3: CASSFFQGTTYEQYF
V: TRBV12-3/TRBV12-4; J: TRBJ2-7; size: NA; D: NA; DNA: TGTGCCAGCAGTTTGCAGCGTACCTACGAGCAGTACTTC; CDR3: CASSLQRTYEQYF
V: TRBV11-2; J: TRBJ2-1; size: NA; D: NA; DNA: TGTGCCAGCAGCTTAGGGTCTGGGTCAGGCTCCTACAATGAGCAGTTCTTC; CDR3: CASSLGSGSGSYNEQFF
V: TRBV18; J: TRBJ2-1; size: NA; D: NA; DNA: TGTGCCAGCTCTGGGTCGAGCGGCTCCTACAATGAGCAGTTCTTC; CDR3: CASSGSSGSYNEQFF
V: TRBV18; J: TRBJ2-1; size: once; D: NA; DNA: TGTGCCAGCTCAGAGGGACTCAATACCAACAATGAGCAGTTCTTC; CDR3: CASSEGLNTNNEQFF
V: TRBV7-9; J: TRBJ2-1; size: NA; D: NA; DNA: TGTGCCAGCAGTCCCCCCGGGACGGTATACAATGAGCAGTTCTTC; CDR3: CASSPPGTVYNEQFF
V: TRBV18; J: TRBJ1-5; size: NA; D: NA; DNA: TGTGCCAGCTCACCAAGCGGGGGGAATCAGCCCCAGCATTTT; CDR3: CASSPSGGNQPQHF
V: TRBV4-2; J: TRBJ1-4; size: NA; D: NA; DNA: TGTGCCAGCAGCCAAGTGAGGGGGGGCAATGAAAAACTGTTTTTT; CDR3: CASSQVRGGNEKLFF
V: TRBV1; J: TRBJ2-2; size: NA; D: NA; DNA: TGCACCAGCAGACCCAGGGCCGCGAACACCGGGGAGCTGTTTTTT; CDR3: CTSRPRAANTGELFF
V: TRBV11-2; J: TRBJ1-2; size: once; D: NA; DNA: TGTGCCAGCACTCGACCGGTTAGGGGCTATGGCTACACCTTC; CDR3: CASTRPVRGYGYTF
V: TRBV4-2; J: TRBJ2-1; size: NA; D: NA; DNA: TGTGCCAGCAGCCAAGATAGGACTACCAATGAGCAGTTCTTC; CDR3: CASSQDRTTNEQFF
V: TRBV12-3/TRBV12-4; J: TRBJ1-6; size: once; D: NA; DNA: TGTGCCAGCAGTCGGGGGAATTCACCCCTCCACTTT; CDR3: CASSRGNSPLHF
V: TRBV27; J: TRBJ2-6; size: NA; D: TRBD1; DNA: TGTGCCAGCAGTCGCAGGTTTCCTGGACAGGCTGAAGCTGGGGCCAACGTCCTGACTTTC; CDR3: CASSRRFPGQAEAGANVLTF
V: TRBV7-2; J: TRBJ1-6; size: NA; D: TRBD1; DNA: TGTGCCAGCAGCCCAGGACAGGTCTCCTATAATTCACCCCTCCACTTT; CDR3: CASSPGQVSYNSPLHF
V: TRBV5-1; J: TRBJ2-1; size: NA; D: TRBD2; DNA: TGCGCCAGCAGCCCGAGGACTAGCGGGCTTTACAATGAGCAGTTCTTC; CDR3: CASSPRTSGLYNEQFF
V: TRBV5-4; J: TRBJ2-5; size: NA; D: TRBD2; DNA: TGTGCCAGCAGGACTAGCGGGAGGGAAGAGACCCAGTACTTC; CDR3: CASRTSGREETQYF
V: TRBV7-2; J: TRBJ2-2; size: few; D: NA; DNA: TGTGCCAGCAGCTTAAGACTGGGCGGGGAGCTGTTTTTT; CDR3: CASSLRLGGELFF
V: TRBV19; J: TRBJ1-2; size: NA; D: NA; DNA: TGTGCCAGTACCTCAGCTGCAACGGTGAGGTATGGCTACACCTTC; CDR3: CASTSAATVRYGYTF